Following are 30 T cell receptor beta chains from one sample sequenced in a study of a mutant IDH1 vaccine in newly diagnosed glioma. This sample's time point: week 5, during vaccination. Doses of 300 ug of mutant IDH1 20-mer peptide were given with topical imiquimod. Profiling relied on immunoSEQ multiplex PCR, and the TCRdb table lists in-frame clones only, not all of them. The sample yields roughly 54,000 clones, around 81% seen once. These TCRs' antigens remain unknown. The starting material was PBMCs, obtained from a glioma patient whose treatment included an IDH1 peptide vaccine. These receptors were obtained from a man aged 30 to 39 with glioma.

The V and J genes are TRBV21-1 and TRBJ2-7; the table names TRBD1, a call not compared with the DNA. TRBV21-1 is reported as a pseudogene. The length of the CDR3 is 15 residues. CDR3 sequence: CASSKGKGGSGEQYF. The CDR3 coding sequence is TGTGCCAGCAGCAAAGGAAAAGGGGGTTCGGGCGAGCAGTACTTC.

The chain combines TRBV7-9 with TRBJ1-3; no definite D call. The CDR3 totals 15 residues. V was trimmed by 5 bases and J by 4 bases, leaving 15 bases between them. The germline CDR1 and CDR2 sequences are SEHNR and FQNEAQ (reference sequence). The CDR3 loop reads CASSLPILSGNTIYF. Written as DNA, the CDR3 is TGTGCCAGCAGCCTCCCGATCCTATCGGGAAACACCATATATTTT.

This rearrangement joins TRBV6-4 to TRBJ2-2; weak D call: TRBD1 (5 bases). The CDR3 loop spans 15 amino acids. Germline V gene sequence: CDR1 MRHNA, CDR2 SNTAGT. Trimming cost V 3 bases and J 4 bases, with 12 bases left between them. CDR3 sequence (DNA): TGTGCCAGCAGTGAACAAGGGGAAGGCACCGGGGAGCTGTTTTTT. Amino acids: CASSEQGEGTGELFF.

The rearrangement joins TRBV2 to TRBJ1-5; 11 bases are a match to TRBD1. The junction had 4 bases not matched to a gene; V was cut back by 2 bases and J by 7 bases. Germline CDR1 and CDR2: SNHLY and FYNNEI. This CDR3 has 15 residues. In DNA, the CDR3 is TGTGCCAGCAGTGAAAGGACAGGGGGCAGGCAGCCCCAGCATTTT. Translating gives CASSERTGGRQPQHF.

The CDR3 DNA follows: TGTGCCAGCAGTTACCAACAGGGGGAAAAACTGTTTTTT. This translates into CASSYQQGEKLFF. The chain employs TRBV6-6 and TRBJ1-4; 7 bases match TRBD1. The CDR3 totals 13 residues. V trimming: 2 bases; J trimming: 8 bases; junction bases outside the gene matches: 2. Germline V lookup: CDR1 MNHNY, CDR2 SVGAGI (reference sequence).

The J gene is TRBJ2-3, the V gene TRBV13; TRBD1 might be the D (5 bases). The germline gives CDR1 PRHDT, CDR2 FYEKMQ (reference sequence). CDR3 length: 14 residues. V was shortened by 0 bases and J by 1 base, with 5 bases between the two germline ends. CDR3 residues: CASSLGQGTDTQYF. Here the CDR3 DNA reads TGTGCCAGCAGCTTAGGACAGGGCACAGATACGCAGTATTTT.

J is TRBJ1-1 and V is TRBV19; 11 positions match TRBD1. With 5 bases clipped from V and 4 bases from J, the junction kept 3 bases outside the gene matches. The CDR3 contains 14 residues. Per germline, CDR1 LNHDA and CDR2 SQIVND (reference sequence). The CDR3 DNA is TGTGCCAGTAGTGGACAGGGGGCGGGCACTGAAGCTTTCTTT. Translation: CASSGQGAGTEAFF.

Of note for this clone: This CDR3 is also generated by other DNA sequences in the sample. The gene calls are TRBV9 and TRBJ2-7, with D possibly TRBD2 on 7 matching bases. Germline-derived CDR1 and CDR2 are SGDLS and YYNGEE. The CDR3 consists of 14 residues. The germline V and J ends were trimmed by 0 bases and 6 bases, with 13 bases remaining between them. CDR3 sequence (DNA): TGTGCCAGCAGCGTAGGGGGAGGGGGGAGCGAGCAGTACTTC. Protein: CASSVGGGGSEQYF.

The chain is built from TRBV6-1 and TRBJ2-1; 8 bases match TRBD2. V trimming: 6 bases; J trimming: 1 base; junction bases outside the gene matches: 2. CDR1 and CDR2 (germline): MNHNS, SASEGT. CDR3 size: 14 residues. The CDR3 region is CASRLAVSYNEQFF. CDR3 sequence (DNA): TGTGCCAGCAGACTAGCGGTGTCCTACAATGAGCAGTTCTTC.

The chain is built from TRBV10-1 and TRBJ1-2; D is unresolved. V dropped 4 bases and J dropped 4 bases, with 13 bases sitting between them. The CDR3 consists of 14 residues. Germline CDR1 reads WNHNN; CDR2 reads SYGVQD (reference sequence). The CDR3 region has the DNA TGCGCCAGCAGTGTACCGGGGTATGCCTATGGCTACACCTTC. It specifies CASSVPGYAYGYTF.

The chain carries TRBV28 and TRBJ1-5; no definite D call. CDR1 and CDR2 (germline): MDHEN, SYDVKM. This CDR3 is built from 15 residues. V lost 4 bases to trimming and J lost 3 bases, with 13 bases between them. The CDR3 bases are TGTGCCAGCAGTTCCACGACTACCTTCAATCAGCCCCAGCATTTT. It encodes CASSSTTTFNQPQHF.

The chain is built from TRBV21-1 and TRBJ1-6. TRBV21-1 is noted as a pseudogene. There are 17 residues in the CDR3. Here the CDR3 reads CASSKGGWEKEDSPLHF. The DNA of the CDR3 is TGTGCCAGCAGCAAAGGGGGATGGGAAAAGGAAGATTCACCCCTCCACTTT.

The V and J genes are TRBV4-1 and TRBJ1-5; D is unresolved. The germline V gene encodes CDR1 MGHRA and CDR2 YSYEKL. CDR3 length equals 13 residues. The V and J ends lost 4 bases and 6 bases respectively, with 10 bases between them. This CDR3 reads CASSLHDGQPQHF. The DNA for the CDR3 is TGCGCCAGCAGCCTTCATGATGGTCAGCCCCAGCATTTT.

The V call is TRBV4-1, the J call TRBJ2-1, with D perhaps TRBD1 or TRBD2 (5 bases each). CDR3 length: 18 residues. V gave up 1 base and J gave up 7 bases, with 23 bases separating them. Per the germline V gene, CDR1 is MGHRA and CDR2 is YSYEKL. The CDR3 region is CASSQVGVGVPAQNEQFF. The CDR3 nucleotides read TGCGCCAGCAGCCAAGTCGGGGTGGGGGTCCCCGCCCAAAATGAGCAGTTCTTC.

This chain links TRBV29-1 with TRBJ1-2, with unresolved D. The V end was cut by 4 bases, the J end by 0 bases, with 9 bases between. This CDR3 is built from 13 residues. The germline V gene encodes CDR1 SQVTM and CDR2 ANQGSEA. The CDR3 nucleotides read TGCAGCGTTGCAGCAGGAACTAACTATGGCTACACCTTC. Its translation: CSVAAGTNYGYTF.

This sequence joins TRBV7-9 and TRBJ2-1, with TRBD2 matching over 10 bases. Germline V gene data show CDR1 as SEHNR and CDR2 as FQNEAQ (reference sequence). The trim removed 0 bases at V and 5 bases at J, leaving 4 bases unmatched. The CDR3 length is 16 residues. This chain's CDR3 is CASSLALAGVNNEQFF. The CDR3 DNA follows: TGTGCCAGCAGCTTAGCCCTAGCGGGGGTCAACAATGAGCAGTTCTTC.

CDR3 sequence reads: CASRPTTGVNSPLHF. For the CDR3, the DNA is TGTGCCAGCAGGCCTACAACAGGGGTTAATTCACCCCTCCACTTT. The V call is TRBV6-5, the J call TRBJ1-6; the match to TRBD1 covers 7 bases. Per the germline V gene, CDR1 is MNHEY and CDR2 is SVGAGI. CDR3 size: 15 residues. The ends lost 6 bases at V and 6 bases at J; junction bases unmatched: 8.

This sequence joins TRBV19 and TRBJ1-2; D gene ambiguous. The CDR3 sequence is 14 residues long. Germline lookup yields CDR1 LNHDA and CDR2 SQIVND (reference sequence). Trimming cost V 5 bases and J 8 bases, with 18 bases left between them. CDR3 in amino acids: CASSFGQPRRGYTF. The CDR3 DNA is TGTGCCAGTAGTTTCGGGCAGCCACGCCGGGGCTACACCTTC.

This clone came up a few times. This rearrangement joins TRBV4-1 to TRBJ1-1; a weak D match, TRBD1 (6 bases). The CDR3 runs to 14 residues. In germline, CDR1 is MGHRA, CDR2 YSYEKL. V was trimmed by 4 bases and J by 4 bases, leaving 13 bases between them. CDR3 sequence reads: CASSRPGDGTEAFF. The CDR3 bases are TGCGCCAGCAGCCGCCCAGGGGATGGCACTGAAGCTTTCTTT.

V is TRBV27 and J is TRBJ2-5, with 7 bases fitting TRBD1. The closer fit of TRBJ2-7 to the DNA end suggests the J call may be wrong. Germline CDR1 reads MNHEY; CDR2 reads SMNVEV (reference sequence). The CDR3 is made up of 14 amino acids. The CDR3 spells CASSTQQGPYEQYF. The DNA for the CDR3 is TGTGCCAGCAGTACCCAACAGGGGCCCTACGAGCAGTACTTC.

The V and J genes are TRBV19 and TRBJ1-2; the D is unclear. The CDR3 covers 16 residues. Trimming took 3 bases from V and 4 from J, leaving 18 bases between them. CDR1 LNHDA and CDR2 SQIVND come from the germline V gene (reference sequence). The CDR3 bases are TGTGCCAGTAGTATTTACCCCGGCGGAGTACTCTATGGCTACACCTTC. It is translated as CASSIYPGGVLYGYTF.

V and J are TRBV7-9 and TRBJ2-1; the match to TRBD1 covers 10 bases. CDR1 is SEHNR, CDR2 FQNEAQ, per germline (reference sequence). This CDR3 contains 15 residues. Trimming removed 4 bases from V and 4 bases from J; junction bases left unmatched: 4. The CDR3: CASSSDRGVYNEQFF. CDR3 in DNA: TGTGCCAGCAGCTCGGACAGGGGGGTATACAATGAGCAGTTCTTC.

V usage is TRBV2 and J usage is TRBJ1-6; D unresolved. V gave up 4 bases and J gave up 4 bases, with 11 bases separating them. The CDR3 sequence is 15 residues long. Germline CDR1 SNHLY, CDR2 FYNNEI. The CDR3 spells CASSGSDNYNSPLHF. In DNA, the CDR3 is TGTGCCAGCAGTGGCTCTGACAATTATAATTCACCCCTCCACTTT.

The chain couples TRBV7-2 to TRBJ1-5; 7 bases map to TRBD1. The CDR3 is made up of 15 amino acids. Germline lookup yields CDR1 SGHTA and CDR2 FQGNSA. With 3 bases clipped from V and 4 bases from J, the junction kept 6 bases outside the gene matches. Here the CDR3 DNA reads TGTGCCAGCAGCTTGGCCGGACAGGTTAATCAGCCCCAGCATTTT. Encoded protein: CASSLAGQVNQPQHF.

V is TRBV9 and J is TRBJ1-2; D is undetermined. V shed 0 bases and J shed 5 bases, with 14 bases lying between them. Germline V CDR1 and CDR2: SGDLS, YYNGEE. The length of the CDR3 is 15 residues. The CDR3 region has the DNA TGTGCCAGCAGCGTAGAAATGCACTCCGGTTATGGCTACACCTTC. Its translation: CASSVEMHSGYGYTF.

The chain links TRBV5-1 to TRBJ2-6; D might be TRBD1 (6 bases). Looked up from germline, CDR1 is SGHRS and CDR2 is YFSETQ. The length of the CDR3 is 18 residues. Trimming took 4 bases from V and 2 from J, leaving 19 bases between them. DNA of the CDR3: TGCGCCAGCAGCGTACGCCCATTGACAGGACCTGGGGCCAACGTCCTGACTTTC. This translates into CASSVRPLTGPGANVLTF.

The V and J genes are TRBV10-2 and TRBJ2-7; 8 bases line up with TRBD2. This CDR3 spans 15 amino acids. Per the germline V gene, CDR1 is WSHSY and CDR2 is SAAADI. V gave up 7 bases and J gave up 1 base; unmatched junction bases: 9. The CDR3 protein is CASTDGGAGSYEQYF. CDR3 coding DNA: TGCGCCAGCACCGACGGGGGGGCAGGGTCCTACGAGCAGTACTTC.

The chain uses TRBV19 and TRBJ2-5, with 10 nucleotides matching TRBD1. Per germline, CDR1 LNHDA and CDR2 SQIVND (reference sequence). The CDR3 is 13 residues long. The junction had 8 bases not matched to a gene; V was cut back by 5 bases and J by 11 bases. CDR3 sequence: CASSGDRGGEQYF. CDR3 nucleotide sequence: TGTGCCAGTAGTGGGGACAGGGGTGGAGAGCAGTACTTC. The full variable domain, in which reference TRBV19 and TRBJ2-5 provide the parts outside the CDR3, is DGGITQSPKYLFRKEGQNVTLSCEQNLNHDAMYWYRQDPGQGLRLIYYSQIVNDFQKGDIAEGYSVSREKKESFPLTVTSAQKNPTAFYLCASSGDRGGEQYFGPGTRLLVL.

The chain combines TRBV28 with TRBJ2-2, with 7 nucleotides matching TRBD2. CDR3 length: 13 residues. J lost 5 bases, V lost 6 bases, and 3 bases had no gene match. Germline CDR1 MDHEN, CDR2 SYDVKM. The CDR3, as DNA: TGTGCCAGCAGGAGGGGAGGGACCGGGGAGCTGTTTTTT. Protein product: CASRRGGTGELFF.

Of note for this clone: A junction end diverges from the germline sequence, so it may reflect a read error. V usage is TRBV18 and J usage is TRBJ2-2; the D gene is possibly TRBD2 (5 bases). The germline V gene has CDR1 KGHSH and CDR2 LQKENI. The CDR3 loop spans 14 amino acids. The CDR3 DNA reads as TGTGCCAGCTCCCCACAGAGGGACACCGGGGAGCTGTTTTTT. This codes for CASSPQRDTGELFF.